Listed below are T cell receptor beta chains from one sample, sequenced in a study of T cell changes during pregnancy in multiple sclerosis. The assay was immunoSEQ multiplex PCR, and TCRdb's table has in-frame clones only and misses some. The sample holds roughly 28,000 clones, 85% to 95% seen once. Here the sequenced sample was CD8+ T cells from peripheral blood mononuclear cells, taken before pregnancy. The receptors stem from a female donor with multiple sclerosis, enrolled in a pregnancy study. The CDR3 runs from the conserved cysteine through the conserved F or W. Fields, in order: V gene, J gene, D gene, clone size, CDR3 protein, CDR3 DNA. A D gene is named only where the DNA matches it firmly. Clone size appears in some rows only: once, few, many, or a class for an expanded clone.

v_call: TRBV7-3; j_call: TRBJ2-2; d_call: .; clone_size: once; cdr3_aa: CASSLGPTGGELFF; cdr3_nt: TGTGCCAGCAGCTTAGGCCCAACGGGCGGGGAGCTGTTTTTT
v_call: TRBV27; j_call: TRBJ2-3; d_call: .; clone_size: .; cdr3_aa: CASRDSARNSPSTDTQYF; cdr3_nt: TGTGCCAGCAGGGACAGTGCCCGCAATAGTCCTAGCACAGATACGCAGTATTTT
v_call: TRBV30; j_call: TRBJ1-1; d_call: TRBD1; clone_size: .; cdr3_aa: CALDRGNTEAFF; cdr3_nt: TGTGCCTTAGACAGGGGGAACACTGAAGCTTTCTTT
v_call: TRBV7-9; j_call: TRBJ2-7; d_call: .; clone_size: .; cdr3_aa: CASSWGAYEQYF; cdr3_nt: TGTGCCAGCAGCTGGGGCGCCTACGAGCAGTACTTC
v_call: TRBV6-4; j_call: TRBJ2-3; d_call: TRBD2; clone_size: medium-sized; cdr3_aa: CASSELAGGSDTQYF; cdr3_nt: TGTGCCAGCAGTGAGCTAGCGGGAGGGTCAGATACGCAGTATTTT
v_call: TRBV10-3; j_call: TRBJ2-5; d_call: TRBD2; clone_size: .; cdr3_aa: CAISTGGQETQYF; cdr3_nt: TGTGCCATCAGTACGGGAGGACAAGAGACCCAGTACTTC
v_call: TRBV4-3; j_call: TRBJ2-2; d_call: .; clone_size: once; cdr3_aa: CASSQDGADTGELFF; cdr3_nt: TGCGCCAGCAGCCAAGATGGGGCTGACACCGGGGAGCTGTTTTTT
v_call: TRBV9; j_call: TRBJ2-1; d_call: TRBD2; clone_size: .; cdr3_aa: CASSVDISGSYEQFF; cdr3_nt: TGTGCCAGCAGCGTAGATATTAGCGGGAGTTATGAGCAGTTCTTC
v_call: TRBV5-5; j_call: TRBJ2-5; d_call: .; clone_size: once; cdr3_aa: CASRSSGRETQYF; cdr3_nt: TGTGCCAGCAGGAGTTCAGGTCGAGAGACCCAGTACTTC
v_call: TRBV28; j_call: TRBJ1-1; d_call: .; clone_size: .; cdr3_aa: CASSFYSNTEAFF; cdr3_nt: TGTGCCAGCAGTTTTTACAGCAACACTGAAGCTTTCTTT
v_call: TRBV19; j_call: TRBJ1-1; d_call: .; clone_size: .; cdr3_aa: CASSPPGRLNTEAFF; cdr3_nt: TGTGCCAGTAGTCCCCCCGGGAGGTTGAACACTGAAGCTTTCTTT
v_call: TRBV7-9; j_call: TRBJ1-1; d_call: .; clone_size: few; cdr3_aa: CASSFTDEAFF; cdr3_nt: TGTGCCAGCAGCTTCACAGATGAAGCTTTCTTT
v_call: TRBV7-8; j_call: TRBJ1-2; d_call: TRBD1; clone_size: .; cdr3_aa: CASSVPGQAHYGYTF; cdr3_nt: TGTGCCAGCAGCGTACCGGGACAGGCCCACTATGGCTACACCTTC
v_call: TRBV4-3; j_call: TRBJ2-5; d_call: .; clone_size: once; cdr3_aa: CASSQVRLPQETQYF; cdr3_nt: TGCGCCAGCAGCCAAGTCAGACTTCCACAAGAGACCCAGTACTTC